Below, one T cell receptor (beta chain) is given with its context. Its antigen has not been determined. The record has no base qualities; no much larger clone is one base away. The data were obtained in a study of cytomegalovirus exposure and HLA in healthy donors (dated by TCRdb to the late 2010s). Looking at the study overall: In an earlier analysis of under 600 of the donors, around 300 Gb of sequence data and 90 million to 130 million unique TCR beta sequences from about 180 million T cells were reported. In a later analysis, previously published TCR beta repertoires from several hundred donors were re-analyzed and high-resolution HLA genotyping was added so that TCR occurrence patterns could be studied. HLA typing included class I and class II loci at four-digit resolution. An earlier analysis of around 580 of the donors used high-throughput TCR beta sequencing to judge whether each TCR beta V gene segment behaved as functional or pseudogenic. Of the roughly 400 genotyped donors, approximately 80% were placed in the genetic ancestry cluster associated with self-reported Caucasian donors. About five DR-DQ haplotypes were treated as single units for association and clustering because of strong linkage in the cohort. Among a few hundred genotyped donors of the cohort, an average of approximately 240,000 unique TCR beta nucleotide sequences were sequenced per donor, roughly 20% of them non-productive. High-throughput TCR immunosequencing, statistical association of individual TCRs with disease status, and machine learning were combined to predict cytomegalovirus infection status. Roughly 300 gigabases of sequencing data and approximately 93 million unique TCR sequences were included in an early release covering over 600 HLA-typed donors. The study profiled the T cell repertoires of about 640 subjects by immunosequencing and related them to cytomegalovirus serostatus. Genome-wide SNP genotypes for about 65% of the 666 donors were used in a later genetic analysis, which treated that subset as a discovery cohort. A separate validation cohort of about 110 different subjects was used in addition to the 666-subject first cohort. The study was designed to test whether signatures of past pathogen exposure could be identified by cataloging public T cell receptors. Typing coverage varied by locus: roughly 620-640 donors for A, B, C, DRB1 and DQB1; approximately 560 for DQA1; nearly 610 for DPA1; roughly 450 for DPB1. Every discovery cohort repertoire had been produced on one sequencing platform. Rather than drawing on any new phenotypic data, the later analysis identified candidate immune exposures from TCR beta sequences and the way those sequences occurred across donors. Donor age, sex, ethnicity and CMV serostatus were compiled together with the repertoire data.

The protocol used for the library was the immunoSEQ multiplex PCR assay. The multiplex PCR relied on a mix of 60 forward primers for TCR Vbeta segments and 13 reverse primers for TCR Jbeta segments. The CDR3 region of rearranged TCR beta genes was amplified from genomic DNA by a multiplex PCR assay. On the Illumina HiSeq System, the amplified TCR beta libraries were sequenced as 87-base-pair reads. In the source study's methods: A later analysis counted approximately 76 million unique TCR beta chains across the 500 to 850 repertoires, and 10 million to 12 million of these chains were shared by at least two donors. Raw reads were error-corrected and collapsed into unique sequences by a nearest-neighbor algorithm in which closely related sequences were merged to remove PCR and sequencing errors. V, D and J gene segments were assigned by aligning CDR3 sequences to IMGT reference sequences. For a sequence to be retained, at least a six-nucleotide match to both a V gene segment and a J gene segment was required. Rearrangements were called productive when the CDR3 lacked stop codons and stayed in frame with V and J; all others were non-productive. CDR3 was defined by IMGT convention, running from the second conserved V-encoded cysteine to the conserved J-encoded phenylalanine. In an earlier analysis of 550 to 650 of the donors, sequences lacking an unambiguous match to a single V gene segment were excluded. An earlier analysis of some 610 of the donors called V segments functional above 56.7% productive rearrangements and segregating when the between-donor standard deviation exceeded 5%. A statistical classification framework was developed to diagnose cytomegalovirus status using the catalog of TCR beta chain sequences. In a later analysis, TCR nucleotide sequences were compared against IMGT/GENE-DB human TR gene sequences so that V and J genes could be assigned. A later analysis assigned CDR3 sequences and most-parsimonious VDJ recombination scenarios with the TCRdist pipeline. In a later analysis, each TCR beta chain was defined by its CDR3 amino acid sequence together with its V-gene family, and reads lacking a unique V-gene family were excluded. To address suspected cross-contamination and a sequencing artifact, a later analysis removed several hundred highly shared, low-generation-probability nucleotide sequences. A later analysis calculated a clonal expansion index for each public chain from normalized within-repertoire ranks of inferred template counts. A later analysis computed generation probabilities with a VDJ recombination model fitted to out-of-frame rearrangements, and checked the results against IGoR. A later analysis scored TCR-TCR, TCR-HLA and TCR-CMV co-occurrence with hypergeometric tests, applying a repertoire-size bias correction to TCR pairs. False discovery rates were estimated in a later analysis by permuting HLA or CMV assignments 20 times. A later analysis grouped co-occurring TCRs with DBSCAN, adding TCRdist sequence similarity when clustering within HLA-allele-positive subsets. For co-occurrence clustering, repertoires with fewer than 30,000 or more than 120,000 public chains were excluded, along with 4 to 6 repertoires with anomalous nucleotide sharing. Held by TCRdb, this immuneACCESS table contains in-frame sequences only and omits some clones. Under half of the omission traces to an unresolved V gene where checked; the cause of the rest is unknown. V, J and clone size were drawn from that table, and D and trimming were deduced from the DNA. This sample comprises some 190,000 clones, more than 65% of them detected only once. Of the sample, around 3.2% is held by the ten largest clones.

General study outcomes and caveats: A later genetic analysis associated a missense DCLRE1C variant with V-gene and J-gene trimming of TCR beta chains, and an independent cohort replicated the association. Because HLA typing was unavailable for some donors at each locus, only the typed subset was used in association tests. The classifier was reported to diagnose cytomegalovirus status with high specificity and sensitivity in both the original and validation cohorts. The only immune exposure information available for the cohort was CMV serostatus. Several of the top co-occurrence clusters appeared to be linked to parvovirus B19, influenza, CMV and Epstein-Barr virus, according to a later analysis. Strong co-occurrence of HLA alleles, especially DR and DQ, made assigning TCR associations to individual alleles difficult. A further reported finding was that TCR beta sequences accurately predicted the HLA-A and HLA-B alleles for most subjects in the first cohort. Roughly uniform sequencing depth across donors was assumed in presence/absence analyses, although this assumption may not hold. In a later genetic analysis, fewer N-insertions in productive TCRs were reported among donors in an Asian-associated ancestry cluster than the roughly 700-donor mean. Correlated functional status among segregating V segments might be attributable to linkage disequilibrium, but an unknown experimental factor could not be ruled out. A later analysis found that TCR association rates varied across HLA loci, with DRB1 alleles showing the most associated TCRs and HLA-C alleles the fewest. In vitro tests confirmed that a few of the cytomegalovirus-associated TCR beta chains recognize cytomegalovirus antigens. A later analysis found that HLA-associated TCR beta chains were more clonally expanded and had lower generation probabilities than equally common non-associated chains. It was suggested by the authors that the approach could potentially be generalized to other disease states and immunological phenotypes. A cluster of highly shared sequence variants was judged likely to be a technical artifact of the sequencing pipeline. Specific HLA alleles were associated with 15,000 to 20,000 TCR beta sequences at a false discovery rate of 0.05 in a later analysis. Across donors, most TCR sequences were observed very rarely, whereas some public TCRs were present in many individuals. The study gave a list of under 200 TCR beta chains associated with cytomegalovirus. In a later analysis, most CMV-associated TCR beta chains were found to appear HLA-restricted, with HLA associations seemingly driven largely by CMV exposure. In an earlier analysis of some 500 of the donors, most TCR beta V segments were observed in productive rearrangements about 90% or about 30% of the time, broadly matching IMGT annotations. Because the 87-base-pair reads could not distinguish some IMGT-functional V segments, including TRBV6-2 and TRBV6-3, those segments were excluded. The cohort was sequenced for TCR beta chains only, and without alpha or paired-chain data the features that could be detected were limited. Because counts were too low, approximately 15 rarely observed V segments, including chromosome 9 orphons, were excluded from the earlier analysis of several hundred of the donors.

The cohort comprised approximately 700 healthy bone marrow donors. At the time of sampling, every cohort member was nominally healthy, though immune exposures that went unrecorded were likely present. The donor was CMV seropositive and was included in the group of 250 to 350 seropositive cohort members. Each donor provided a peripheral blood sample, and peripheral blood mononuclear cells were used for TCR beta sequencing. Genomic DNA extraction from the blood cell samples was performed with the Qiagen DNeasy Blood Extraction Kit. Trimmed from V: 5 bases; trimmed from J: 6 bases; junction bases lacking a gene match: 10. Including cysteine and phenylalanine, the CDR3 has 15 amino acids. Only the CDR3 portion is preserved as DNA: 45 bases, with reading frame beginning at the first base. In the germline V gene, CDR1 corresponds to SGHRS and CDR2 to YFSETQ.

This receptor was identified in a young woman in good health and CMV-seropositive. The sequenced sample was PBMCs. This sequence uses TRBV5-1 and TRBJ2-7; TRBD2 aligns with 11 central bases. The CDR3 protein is CASRETSGAPCEQYF. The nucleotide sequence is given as TGCGCCAGCAGGGAGACTAGCGGGGCGCCGTGCGAGCAGTACTTC.